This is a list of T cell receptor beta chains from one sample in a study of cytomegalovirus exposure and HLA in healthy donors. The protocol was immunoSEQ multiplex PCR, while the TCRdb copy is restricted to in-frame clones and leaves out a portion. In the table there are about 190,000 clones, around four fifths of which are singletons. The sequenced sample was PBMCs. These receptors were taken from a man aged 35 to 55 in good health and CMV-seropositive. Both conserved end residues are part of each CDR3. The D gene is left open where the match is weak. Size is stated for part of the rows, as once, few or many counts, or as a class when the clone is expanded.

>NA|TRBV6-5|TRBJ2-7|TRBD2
CASSLLAGGPGEQYF
TGTGCCAGCAGTTTATTAGCGGGAGGGCCGGGGGAGCAGTACTTC
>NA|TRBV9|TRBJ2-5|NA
CASKGLNQETQYF
TGTGCCAGCAAAGGACTTAACCAAGAGACCCAGTACTTC
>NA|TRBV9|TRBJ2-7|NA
CASSVGGHVGYEQYF
TGTGCCAGCAGCGTAGGGGGACACGTGGGATACGAGCAGTACTTC
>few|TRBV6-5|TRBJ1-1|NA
CASSYPGGKVTEAFF
TGTGCCAGCAGTTACCCTGGGGGCAAGGTCACTGAAGCTTTCTTT
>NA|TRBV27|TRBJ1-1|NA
CASSFSRYGTEAFF
TGTGCCAGCAGTTTCTCTAGATACGGCACTGAAGCTTTCTTT
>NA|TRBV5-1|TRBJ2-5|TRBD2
CASSSSGIGSVGTQYF
TGCGCCAGCAGCTCGAGCGGGATAGGGTCTGTAGGGACCCAGTACTTC
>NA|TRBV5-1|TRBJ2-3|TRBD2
CASSLGGSGISTDTQYF
TGCGCCAGCAGCTTGGGGGGCAGCGGGATAAGCACAGATACGCAGTATTTT
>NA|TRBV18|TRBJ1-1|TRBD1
CASFQGVGTEAFF
TGTGCCAGCTTCCAGGGGGTAGGCACTGAAGCTTTCTTT
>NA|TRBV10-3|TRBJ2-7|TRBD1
CAISPGTGGYEQYF
TGTGCCATCAGCCCCGGGACAGGGGGCTACGAGCAGTACTTC
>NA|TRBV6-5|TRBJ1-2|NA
CASSVRGGGGYGYTF
TGTGCCAGCAGTGTAAGGGGAGGGGGAGGTTATGGCTACACCTTC
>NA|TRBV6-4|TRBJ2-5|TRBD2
CASSELAGGRGTQYF
TGTGCCAGCAGTGAACTAGCGGGAGGCCGAGGGACCCAGTACTTC
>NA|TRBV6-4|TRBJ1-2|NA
CASSDSPGGYNGYTF
TGTGCCAGCAGTGACTCCCCGGGAGGGTATAATGGCTACACCTTC
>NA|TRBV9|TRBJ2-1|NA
CASSVADSINEQFF
TGTGCCAGCAGCGTAGCTGACTCCATCAATGAGCAGTTCTTC
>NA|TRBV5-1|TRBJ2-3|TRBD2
CASSPGPGTSGREGTDTQYF
TGCGCCAGCAGCCCAGGTCCCGGGACTAGCGGGAGGGAGGGCACAGATACGCAGTATTTT
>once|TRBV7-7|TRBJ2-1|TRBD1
CASSLGQGLYNEQFF
TGTGCCAGCAGCCTTGGACAGGGGCTCTACAATGAGCAGTTCTTC
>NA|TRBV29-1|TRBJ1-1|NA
CSVFDRSNTEAFF
TGCAGCGTTTTTGACAGGTCGAACACTGAAGCTTTCTTT